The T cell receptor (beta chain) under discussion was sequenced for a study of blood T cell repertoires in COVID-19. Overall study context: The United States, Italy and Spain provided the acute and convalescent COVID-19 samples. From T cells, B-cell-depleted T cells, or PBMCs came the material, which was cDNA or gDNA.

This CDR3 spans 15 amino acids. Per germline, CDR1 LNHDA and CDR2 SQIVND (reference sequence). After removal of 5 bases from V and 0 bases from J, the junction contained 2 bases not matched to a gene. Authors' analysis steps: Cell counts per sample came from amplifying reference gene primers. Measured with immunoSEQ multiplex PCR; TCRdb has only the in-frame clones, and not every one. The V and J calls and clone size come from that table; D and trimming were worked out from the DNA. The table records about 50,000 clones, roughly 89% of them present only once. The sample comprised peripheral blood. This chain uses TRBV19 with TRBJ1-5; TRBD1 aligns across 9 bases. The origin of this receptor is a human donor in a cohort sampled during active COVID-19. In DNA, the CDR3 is TGTGCCAGTAGTGGGGGACAGGGTAGCAATCAGCCCCAGCATTTT. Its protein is CASSGGQGSNQPQHF.